The rows below give T cell receptor beta chains drawn from one sample of a study of shared clonotypes between healthy human individuals. Data came from immunoSEQ multiplex PCR; TCRdb stores just in-frame clones and leaves some out. The sample includes about 2.1 million clones, around 95% seen only once; the top ten take more than 1.5%. Input material: naive CD8+ T cells from PBMCs. The receptors were gathered from a man aged 18 to 35 in good health. Some clones in this sample may be carry-over from other donors' samples. The CDR3 runs from the conserved cysteine through the conserved F or W. A D gene is named only where the DNA matches it firmly. Only some rows state a clone size, as once, few, many or a class for expanded clones.

v_call	cdr3_length	d_call	j_call	clone_size	cdr3_nt	cdr3_aa
TRBV7-6	14	NA	TRBJ2-1	once	TGTGCCAGCAGCTTGTCTGGACAGTACAATGAGCAGTTCTTC	CASSLSGQYNEQFF
TRBV27	14	NA	TRBJ2-7	NA	TGTGCCAGCAGTTTATATACGGGACACCCCGAGCAGTACTTC	CASSLYTGHPEQYF
TRBV7-3	16	TRBD2	TRBJ2-1	NA	TGTGCCAGCAGCTCTCTAACTAGCGGGAGGTACAATGAGCAGTTCTTC	CASSSLTSGRYNEQFF
TRBV7-9	15	NA	TRBJ1-4	NA	TGTGCCAGCACCACAATGGAGGCAACTAATGAAAAACTGTTTTTT	CASTTMEATNEKLFF
TRBV6-5	15	TRBD1	TRBJ2-5	NA	TGTGCCAGCAGTTACGAAGACAGGGGAACGGAGACCCAGTACTTC	CASSYEDRGTETQYF
TRBV19	15	NA	TRBJ1-2	NA	TGTGCCAGTAGTGTCTCCCGCCGGCCTAACTATGGCTACACCTTC	CASSVSRRPNYGYTF
TRBV7-9	13	NA	TRBJ1-4	NA	TGTGCCACGAGGCCAACAACTAATGAAAAACTGTTTTTT	CATRPTTNEKLFF
TRBV10-2	13	NA	TRBJ2-7	NA	TGCGCCAGCACCACGGGACGCTCCTACGAGCAGTACTTC	CASTTGRSYEQYF
TRBV18	14	NA	TRBJ1-1	NA	TGTGCCAGCTCACCAACCCCAGTGGACACTGAAGCTTTCTTT	CASSPTPVDTEAFF
TRBV5-6	16	TRBD1	TRBJ1-2	NA	TGTGCCAGCAGCGCTGTCTCGGACAGGAGGGACTATGGCTACACCTTC	CASSAVSDRRDYGYTF
TRBV4-3	15	NA	TRBJ1-5	NA	TGCGCCAGCAGCCAAGCCGCAGATAGCAATCAGCCCCAGCATTTT	CASSQAADSNQPQHF
TRBV27	15	NA	TRBJ1-2	NA	TGTGCCAGCAGTAACCGGGACGCCTCAATCTATGGCTACACCTTC	CASSNRDASIYGYTF
TRBV10-3	16	NA	TRBJ1-5	NA	TGTGCCATCAGTGAGTATACCCTGGGAGGCAATCAGCCCCAGCATTTT	CAISEYTLGGNQPQHF
TRBV9	14	NA	TRBJ2-3	NA	TGTGCCAGCAGCCCGGGCAGTTACTTAGATACGCAGTATTTT	CASSPGSYLDTQYF
TRBV9	15	TRBD2	TRBJ2-3	NA	TGTGCCAGCAGCGGAAGCGGGAGAAGCACAGATACGCAGTATTTT	CASSGSGRSTDTQYF
TRBV7-9	15	TRBD2	TRBJ2-1	NA	TGTGCCAGCAGCCAGACTAGCGGGCCCTACAATGAGCAGTTCTTC	CASSQTSGPYNEQFF
TRBV27	14	NA	TRBJ2-1	NA	TGTGCCAGCAGTTTAAGGGGATTAGACAATGAGCAGTTCTTC	CASSLRGLDNEQFF
TRBV9	15	TRBD1	TRBJ2-5	NA	TGTGCCAGCAGCGGACGACAGGGGACCCAAGAGACCCAGTACTTC	CASSGRQGTQETQYF
TRBV7-9	14	NA	TRBJ1-2	NA	TGTGCCAGCAGCTCCAGGGAGGGGACCTATGGCTACACCTTC	CASSSREGTYGYTF
TRBV2	16	NA	TRBJ2-7	NA	TGTGCCAGCAGTGAGATCAGGGCAGACCCATCCTACGAGCAGTACTTC	CASSEIRADPSYEQYF
TRBV14	15	NA	TRBJ2-7	NA	TGTGCCAGCAGCCAAGACGCAGGGGATTTCTACGAGCAGTACTTC	CASSQDAGDFYEQYF
TRBV5-1	13	NA	TRBJ2-7	NA	TGCGCCAGCAGGACCGCAACCCCCTACGAGCAGTACTTC	CASRTATPYEQYF
TRBV7-9	15	NA	TRBJ2-3	NA	TGTGCCAGCAGCCCGGTTCTGGGCTTAGGGGATACGCAGTATTTT	CASSPVLGLGDTQYF
TRBV6-1	16	TRBD2	TRBJ2-7	NA	TGTGCCAGCAGTGAGCCCCCAGCGGGAGTATGGGACGAGCAGTACTTC	CASSEPPAGVWDEQYF
TRBV19	14	NA	TRBJ2-1	NA	TGTGCCAGTAGTACCCGGGAGCGATACAATGAGCAGTTCTTC	CASSTRERYNEQFF
TRBV29-1	16	TRBD2	TRBJ2-3	NA	TGCAGCGAAAGCGGGAGCAGCGGGGATAGCACAGATACGCAGTATTTT	CSESGSSGDSTDTQYF
TRBV19	13	NA	TRBJ1-1	once	TGTGCCAGTAGGGTAAACAGTGCTACTGAAGCTTTCTTT	CASRVNSATEAFF
TRBV29-1	13	NA	TRBJ2-4	NA	TGCAGCGCCACCCTGGGGGGCGTAAACATTCAGTACTTC	CSATLGGVNIQYF